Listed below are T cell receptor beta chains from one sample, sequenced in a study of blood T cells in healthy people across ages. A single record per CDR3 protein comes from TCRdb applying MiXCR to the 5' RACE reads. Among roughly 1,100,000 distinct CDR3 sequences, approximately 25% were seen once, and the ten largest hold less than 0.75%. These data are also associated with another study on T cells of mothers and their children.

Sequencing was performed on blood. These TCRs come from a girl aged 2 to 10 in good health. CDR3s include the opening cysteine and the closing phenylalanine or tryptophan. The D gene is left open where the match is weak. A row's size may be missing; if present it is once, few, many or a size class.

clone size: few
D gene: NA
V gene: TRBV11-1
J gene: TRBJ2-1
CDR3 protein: CASSPPPQGFKTLSSYNEQFF
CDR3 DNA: TGTGCCAGCAGCCCCCCCCCTCAAGGGTTCAAAACGTTAAGCTCCTACAATGAGCAGTTCTTC

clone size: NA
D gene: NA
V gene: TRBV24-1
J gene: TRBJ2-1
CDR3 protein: CATSDLRGVYNEQFF
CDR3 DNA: TGTGCCACCAGTGATTTGAGGGGGGTGTACAATGAGCAGTTCTTC

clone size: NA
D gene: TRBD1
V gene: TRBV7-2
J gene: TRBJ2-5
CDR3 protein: CASSPDRLETQYF
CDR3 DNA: TGTGCCAGCAGCCCGGACAGGTTAGAGACCCAGTACTTC

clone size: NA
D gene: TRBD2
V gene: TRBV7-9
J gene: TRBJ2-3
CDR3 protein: CASSLGGGVTDTQYF
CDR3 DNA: TGTGCCAGCAGCTTAGGCGGGGGGGTGACAGATACGCAGTATTTT

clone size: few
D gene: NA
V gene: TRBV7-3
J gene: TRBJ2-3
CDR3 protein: CAGSLTDTQYF
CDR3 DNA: TGTGCCGGCAGCTTGACAGATACGCAGTATTTT

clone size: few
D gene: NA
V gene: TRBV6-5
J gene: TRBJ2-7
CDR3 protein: CASSYRPRAISYEQYF
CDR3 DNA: TGTGCCAGCAGTTACCGGCCTCGGGCTATCTCCTACGAGCAGTACTTC

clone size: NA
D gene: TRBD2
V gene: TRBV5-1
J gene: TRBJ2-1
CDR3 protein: CASSLARLAAYNEQFF
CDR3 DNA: TGCGCCAGCAGCTTGGCTCGGCTAGCGGCCTACAATGAGCAGTTCTTC

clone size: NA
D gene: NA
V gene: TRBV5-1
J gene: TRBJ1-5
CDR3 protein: CASGLDGDRQPQHF
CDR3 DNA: TGCGCCAGCGGCTTGGATGGGGATCGACAGCCCCAGCATTTT

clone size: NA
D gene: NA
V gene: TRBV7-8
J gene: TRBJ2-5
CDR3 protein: CASSLLGQKETQYF
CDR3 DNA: TGTGCCAGCAGTTTACTAGGTCAGAAAGAGACCCAGTACTTC

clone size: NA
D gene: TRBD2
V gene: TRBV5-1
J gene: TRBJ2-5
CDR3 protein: CASSRDYSPQETQYF
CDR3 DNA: TGCGCCAGCAGTCGGGACTACTCCCCGCAAGAGACCCAGTACTTC

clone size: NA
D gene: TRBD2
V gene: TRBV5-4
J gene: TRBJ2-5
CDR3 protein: CASSNPPREQYF
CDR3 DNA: TGTGCCAGCAGCAATCCCCCGCGGGAGCAGTACTTC

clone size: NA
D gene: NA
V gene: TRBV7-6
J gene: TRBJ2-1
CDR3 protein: CASSLDPMTAYNEQFF
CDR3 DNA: TGTGCCAGCAGCCTCGACCCAATGACGGCCTACAATGAGCAGTTCTTC

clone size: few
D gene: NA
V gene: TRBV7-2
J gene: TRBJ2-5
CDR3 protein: CASSLEVALVQYF
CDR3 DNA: TGTGCCAGCAGCTTAGAGGTTGCGCTAGTCCAGTACTTC

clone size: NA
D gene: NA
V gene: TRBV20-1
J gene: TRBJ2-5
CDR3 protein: CSATLDETQYF
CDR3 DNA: TGCAGTGCTACCCTCGACGAGACCCAGTACTTC

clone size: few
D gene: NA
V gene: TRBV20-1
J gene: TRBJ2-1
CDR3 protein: CSLVTGLYNEQFF
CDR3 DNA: TGCAGTTTAGTAACAGGATTGTACAATGAGCAGTTCTTC

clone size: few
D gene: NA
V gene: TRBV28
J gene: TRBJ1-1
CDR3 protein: CASTVVEGMNTEAFF
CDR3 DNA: TGTGCCAGCACGGTCGTGGAGGGGATGAACACTGAAGCTTTCTTT

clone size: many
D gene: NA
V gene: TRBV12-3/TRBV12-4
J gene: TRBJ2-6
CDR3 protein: CASSSYSGANVLTF
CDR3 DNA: TGTGCCAGCAGCTCGTACTCTGGGGCCAACGTCCTGACTTTC

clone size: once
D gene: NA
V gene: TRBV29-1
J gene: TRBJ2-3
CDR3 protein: CSVETASTDTQYF
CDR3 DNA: TGCAGCGTAGAGACAGCGAGCACAGATACGCAGTATTTT

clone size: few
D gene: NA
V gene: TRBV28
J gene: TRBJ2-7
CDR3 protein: CASILRLMGQYF
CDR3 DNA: TGTGCCAGCATCTTGAGACTAATGGGGCAGTACTTC

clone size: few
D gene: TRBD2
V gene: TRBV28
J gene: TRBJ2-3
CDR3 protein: CASSFPGRAGDTQYF
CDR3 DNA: TGTGCCAGCAGTTTCCCCGGGAGGGCGGGAGATACGCAGTATTTT

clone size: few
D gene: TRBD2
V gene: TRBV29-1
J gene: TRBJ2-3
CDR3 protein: CSVGGVLADTQYF
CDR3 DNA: TGCAGCGTGGGGGGGGTGTTGGCAGATACGCAGTATTTT

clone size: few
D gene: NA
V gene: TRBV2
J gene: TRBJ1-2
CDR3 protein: CASRDDGISYGYTF
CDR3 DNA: TGTGCCAGCAGGGACGACGGGATTTCCTATGGCTACACCTTC

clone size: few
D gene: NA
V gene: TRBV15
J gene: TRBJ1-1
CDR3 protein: CATSNLPNTEAFF
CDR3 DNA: TGTGCCACCAGTAATCTACCCAACACTGAAGCTTTCTTT

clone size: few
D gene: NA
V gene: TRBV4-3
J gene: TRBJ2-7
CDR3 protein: CASSQDQGQSTEQYF
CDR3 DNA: TGCGCCAGCAGCCAAGATCAAGGACAGTCCACCGAGCAGTACTTC

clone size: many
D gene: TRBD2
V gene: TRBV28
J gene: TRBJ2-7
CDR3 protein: CASSLTGGSPGNEQYF
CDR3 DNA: TGTGCCAGCAGTCTCACCGGCGGGAGTCCAGGAAACGAGCAGTACTTC

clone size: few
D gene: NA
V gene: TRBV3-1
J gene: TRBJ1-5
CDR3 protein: CASSPVLTLGPQHF
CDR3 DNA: TGTGCCAGCAGCCCGGTCCTCACGTTGGGGCCCCAGCATTTT

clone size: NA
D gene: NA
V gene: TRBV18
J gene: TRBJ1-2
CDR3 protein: CASSPEGVDGYTF
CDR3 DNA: TGTGCCAGCTCACCAGAAGGGGTGGATGGCTACACCTTC

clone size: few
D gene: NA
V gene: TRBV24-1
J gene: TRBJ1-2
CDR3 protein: CATSDFGNGYTF
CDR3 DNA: TGTGCCACCAGTGATTTTGGGAATGGCTACACCTTC

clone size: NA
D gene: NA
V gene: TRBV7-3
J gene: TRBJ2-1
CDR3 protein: CASSSPPSDGQFF
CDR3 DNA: TGTGCCAGCAGCTCCCCCCCTAGTGATGGGCAGTTCTTC

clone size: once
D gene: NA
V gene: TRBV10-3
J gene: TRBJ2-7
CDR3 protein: CAISMTGEQYF
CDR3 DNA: TGTGCCATCAGTATGACAGGCGAGCAGTACTTC

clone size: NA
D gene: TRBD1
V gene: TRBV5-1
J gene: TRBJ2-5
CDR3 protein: CASSLEEGGNRETQYF
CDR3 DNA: TGCGCCAGCAGCTTGGAAGAAGGGGGCAACCGAGAGACCCAGTACTTC

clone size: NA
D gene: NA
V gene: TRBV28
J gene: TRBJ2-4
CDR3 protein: CASSPDGAINIQYF
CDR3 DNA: TGTGCCAGCAGCCCCGACGGGGCAATAAACATTCAGTACTTC

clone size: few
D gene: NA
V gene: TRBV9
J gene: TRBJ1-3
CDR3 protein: CASSGDTSSGNTIYF
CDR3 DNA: TGTGCCAGCAGCGGGGACACTAGCTCTGGAAACACCATATATTTT

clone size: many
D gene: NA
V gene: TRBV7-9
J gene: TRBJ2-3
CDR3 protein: CASSPGNTDTQYF
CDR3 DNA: TGTGCCAGCAGCCCCGGGAATACAGATACGCAGTATTTT

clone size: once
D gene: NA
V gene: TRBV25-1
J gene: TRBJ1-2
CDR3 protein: CASKPTGNYGYTF
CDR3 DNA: TGTGCCAGCAAACCCACAGGAAACTATGGCTACACCTTC

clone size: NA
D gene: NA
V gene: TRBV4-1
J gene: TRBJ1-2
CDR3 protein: CASSQFSKANYGYTF
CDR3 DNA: TGCGCCAGCAGCCAATTTTCGAAGGCGAACTATGGCTACACCTTC

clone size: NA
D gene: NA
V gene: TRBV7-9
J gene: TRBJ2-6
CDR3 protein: CASSQPSSGANVLTF
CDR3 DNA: TGTGCCAGCAGCCAGCCCTCTTCTGGGGCCAACGTCCTGACTTTC

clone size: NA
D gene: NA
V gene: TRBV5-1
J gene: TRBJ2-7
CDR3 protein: CASSLLQAGTSYEQYF
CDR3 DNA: TGCGCCAGCAGCTTGCTCCAGGCGGGGACCTCCTACGAGCAGTACTTC

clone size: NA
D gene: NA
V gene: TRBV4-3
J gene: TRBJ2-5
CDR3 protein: CASSLLRWSGTQYF
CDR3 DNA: TGCGCCAGCAGCCTTCTTCGGTGGTCAGGGACCCAGTACTTC

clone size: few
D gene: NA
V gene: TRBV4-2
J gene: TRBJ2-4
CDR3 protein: CASSQEPGREPDIQYF
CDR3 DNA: TGTGCCAGCAGCCAAGAACCGGGCCGGGAACCGGACATTCAGTACTTC

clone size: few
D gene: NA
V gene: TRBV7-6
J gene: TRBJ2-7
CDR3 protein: CASSLKTSYEQYF
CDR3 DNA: TGTGCCAGCAGCTTAAAAACCTCCTACGAGCAGTACTTC

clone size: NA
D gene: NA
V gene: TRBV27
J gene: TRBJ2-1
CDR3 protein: CASSRSVSSYNEQFF
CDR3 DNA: TGTGCCAGCAGTCGTAGCGTTAGCTCCTACAATGAGCAGTTCTTC

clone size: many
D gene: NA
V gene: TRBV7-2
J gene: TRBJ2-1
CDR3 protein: CASSLAGIINEQFF
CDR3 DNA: TGTGCCAGCAGCTTAGCGGGGATTATCAATGAGCAGTTCTTC

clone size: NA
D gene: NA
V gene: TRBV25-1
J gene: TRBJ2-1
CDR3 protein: CASSEGRGPDEQFF
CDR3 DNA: TGTGCCAGCAGTGAAGGGCGGGGCCCCGATGAGCAGTTCTTC

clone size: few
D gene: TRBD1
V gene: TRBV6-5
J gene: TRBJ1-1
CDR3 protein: CASSYDRGWNTEAFF
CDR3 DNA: TGTGCCAGCAGTTACGACAGGGGCTGGAACACTGAAGCTTTCTTT

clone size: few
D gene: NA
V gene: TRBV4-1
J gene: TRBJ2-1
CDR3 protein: CASSPRAGGVSNEQFF
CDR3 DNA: TGCGCCAGCAGCCCGAGGGCAGGAGGGGTGAGCAATGAGCAGTTCTTC

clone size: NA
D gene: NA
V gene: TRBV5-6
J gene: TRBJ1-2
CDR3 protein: CASSVRQAGYTF
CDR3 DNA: TGTGCCAGCAGCGTACGACAGGCTGGCTACACCTTC

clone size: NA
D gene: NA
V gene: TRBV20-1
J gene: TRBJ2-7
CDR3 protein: CSAYQGTNPYEQYF
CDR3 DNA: TGCAGTGCCTATCAAGGGACCAATCCTTACGAGCAGTACTTC

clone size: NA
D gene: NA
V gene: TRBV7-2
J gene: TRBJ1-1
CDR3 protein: CASSLLRAMNTEAFF
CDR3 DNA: TGTGCCAGCAGCTTACTTCGCGCAATGAACACTGAAGCTTTCTTT

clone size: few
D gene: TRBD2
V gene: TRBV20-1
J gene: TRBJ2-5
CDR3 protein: CSARPLAGADQETQYF
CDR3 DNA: TGCAGTGCTAGACCTCTAGCGGGCGCCGACCAAGAGACCCAGTACTTC